Presented here are 19 T cell receptor beta chains from one specimen sequenced in a study of beta chain features in type 1 diabetes (dated by TCRdb to the late 2010s). Their recognized antigens are unknown. The library was generated by the immunoSEQ multiplex PCR assay. The entire isolated RNA was reverse transcribed using the High Capacity cDNA Reverse Transcription Kit, and thus expressed TCRB transcripts were sequenced. The table was pulled from immuneACCESS by TCRdb, which kept in-frame rearrangements only. Such tables lose some clones; where checked, under half of the loss comes from unresolved V genes, and the rest has no known cause. The sample contains 600,000 or so clones, 9.5% to 15% of them found a single time. Of the sample, more than 0.095% falls within the top ten clones. Here is what the overall study found, with its caveats: Type 1 diabetes patients showed a moderate but significant shortening of TCRB CDR3 length in all four CD4+ subsets.

Sequencing was carried out using naive CD4+ T cells from blood. Sample cell subset or site, as interpreted from the label and publication: true naive CD4+ T cells. These receptors came from a young man with type 1 diabetes.

The rearrangement uses TRBV7-2 and TRBJ1-6, with no clear D. Germline CDR1 SGHTA, CDR2 FQGNSA. V lost 2 bases and J 5 bases, leaving 10 bases between the germline ends. This CDR3 contains 15 residues. The CDR3 DNA reads as TGTGCCAGCAGCTTAAGAAATCGTAATAATTCACCCCTCCACTTT. It translates to CASSLRNRNNSPLHF.

This clone showed up just a few times. The chain is built from TRBV7-3 and TRBJ2-1; a weak D match, TRBD1 (5 bases). Germline assignment: CDR1 SGHTA and CDR2 FQGTGA. V was cut by 1 base and J by 8 bases, with 15 bases left in between. This CDR3 spans 15 amino acids. This CDR3 reads CASSLRVVGADEQFF. CDR3 nucleotide sequence: TGTGCCAGCAGCTTAAGGGTGGTAGGGGCCGATGAGCAGTTCTTC.

This clone has only a few counts. This sample includes further DNA sequences coding for the same CDR3. CDR3 sequence: CSVGGGNNQPQHF. CDR3 nucleotide sequence: TGCAGCGTTGGTGGGGGTAACAATCAGCCCCAGCATTTT. The V gene is TRBV29-1, the J gene TRBJ1-5; D perhaps matches TRBD1 (5 bases). V lost 4 bases and J 3 bases, leaving 10 bases between the germline ends. Germline-derived CDR1 and CDR2 are SQVTM and ANQGSEA. The CDR3 loop spans 13 amino acids.

The sample holds a few counts of this clone. The chain links TRBV7-2 to TRBJ2-2; 7 nucleotides match TRBD1. J lost 5 bases, V lost 4 bases, and 13 bases had no gene match. This CDR3 region has 17 residues. Germline CDR1 SGHTA, CDR2 FQGNSA. The CDR3 DNA sequence: TGTGCCAGCAGCTGGGTATCCGGGACAGTTACGACCGGGGAGCTGTTTTTT. This translates into CASSWVSGTVTTGELFF.

J is TRBJ2-7 and V is TRBV6-6, with 8 bases fitting TRBD1. The CDR3 loop spans 15 amino acids. The germline gives CDR1 MNHNY, CDR2 SVGAGI (reference sequence). The J segment lost 0 bases and the V segment lost 5 bases, leaving 6 bases of the junction unmatched. The CDR3 protein is CASSADRGRSYEQYF. The CDR3 bases are TGTGCCAGCAGTGCCGACAGGGGACGCTCCTACGAGCAGTACTTC.

This clone was seen only a few times. The rearrangement joins TRBV9 to TRBJ1-1; no reliable D call. CDR3 length equals 16 residues. The germline gives CDR1 SGDLS, CDR2 YYNGEE. Between the trimmed V and J ends, which lost 3 bases and 0 bases, there was a span of 15 bases. This CDR3 reads CASSAERTALNTEAFF. The CDR3 nucleotides read TGTGCCAGCAGCGCCGAGCGGACGGCCTTGAACACTGAAGCTTTCTTT.

This rearrangement joins TRBV29-1 to TRBJ1-3; weak D call: TRBD1 (6 bases). CDR3 length: 14 amino acids. V gave up 5 bases and J gave up 0 bases, with 11 bases separating them. CDR1 and CDR2 (germline): SQVTM, ANQGSEA. DNA for the CDR3: TGCAGCGTTCCGGACAGCCGCTCTGGAAACACCATATATTTT. Its translation is CSVPDSRSGNTIYF.

The gene calls are TRBV2 and TRBJ1-6; D perhaps matches TRBD1 (6 bases). The germline V gene encodes CDR1 SNHLY and CDR2 FYNNEI. This CDR3 has 14 residues. Trimming took 7 bases from V and 9 from J, leaving 16 bases between them. The CDR3 protein is CASTLQGGASPLHF. CDR3 sequence (DNA): TGTGCCAGCACCCTACAAGGGGGGGCTTCACCCCTCCACTTT.

The chain employs TRBV7-2 and TRBJ2-1; 8 bases agree with TRBD1. J was trimmed by 5 bases and V by 1 base; bases with no gene match: 10. Germline CDR1 and CDR2: SGHTA and FQGNSA. This CDR3 region has 17 residues. The CDR3 protein is CASSLVHGQGINNEQFF. CDR3 coding DNA: TGTGCCAGCAGCTTAGTTCATGGACAGGGAATAAACAATGAGCAGTTCTTC. Based on the CDR3 plus reference TRBV7-2 and TRBJ2-1, the full variable domain is GAGVSQSPSNKVTEKGKDVELRCDPISGHTALYWYRQSLGQGLEFLIYFQGNSAPDKSGLPSDRFSAERTGGSVSTLTIQRTQQEDSAVYLCASSLVHGQGINNEQFFGPGTRLTVL.

The chain carries TRBV27 and TRBJ1-2, with D possibly being TRBD1 (5 bases). The CDR3 extends over 13 amino acids. The germline gives CDR1 MNHEY, CDR2 SMNVEV (reference sequence). V gave up 3 bases and J gave up 2 bases, with 7 bases separating them. In DNA, the CDR3 is TGTGCCAGCAGTTTCTCAGGGAACTATGGCTACACCTTC. It yields the protein CASSFSGNYGYTF.

The chain employs TRBV6-6 and TRBJ2-3, with a possible D match to TRBD2 (7 bases). Trimming shortened V by 5 bases and J by 5 bases, and 20 bases separated the two germline ends. Germline CDR1 reads MNHNY; CDR2 reads SVGAGI (reference sequence). This CDR3 is 16 amino acids long. This CDR3 is CASSPQGGYPGDTQYF. CDR3 DNA: TGTGCCAGCAGTCCACAGGGAGGGTATCCCGGAGATACGCAGTATTTT.

The chain combines TRBV7-3 with TRBJ1-6; D is undetermined. Germline V gene sequence: CDR1 SGHTA, CDR2 FQGTGA. The length of the CDR3 is 13 residues. Trimming shortened V by 6 bases and J by 6 bases, and 9 bases separated the two germline ends. The CDR3 here is CASSLDGNSPLHF. CDR3 nucleotide sequence: TGTGCCAGCAGTCTGGACGGTAATTCACCCCTCCACTTT.

This chain uses TRBV30 with TRBJ1-4; 7 bases match TRBD1. The CDR3 is made up of 14 amino acids. Germline-derived CDR1 and CDR2 are GTSNPN and SVGIG (reference sequence). After removal of 3 bases from V and 2 bases from J, the junction contained 3 bases not matched to a gene. The CDR3 loop reads CAWSGQATNEKLFF. DNA for the CDR3: TGTGCCTGGAGCGGACAGGCTACTAATGAAAAACTGTTTTTT.

In this sample, this clone turned up a few times. The rearrangement links TRBV28 to TRBJ1-2; 7 positions agree with TRBD1. Germline CDR1 and CDR2: MDHEN and SYDVKM. This CDR3 spans 14 amino acids. V dropped 4 bases and J dropped 4; count of bases not matched to a gene: 6. The CDR3 nucleotides read TGTGCCAGCAGTTCCGGGACAGAACCCTATGGCTACACCTTC. Translation gives CASSSGTEPYGYTF.

The CDR3 DNA sequence: TGCAGCGTTTCGGACAGGGGTGACATTCAGTACTTC. This encodes CSVSDRGDIQYF. V and J are TRBV29-1 and TRBJ2-4; 9 nucleotides line up with TRBD1. Per germline, CDR1 SQVTM and CDR2 ANQGSEA. The CDR3 sequence is 12 residues long. V lost 5 bases to trimming and J lost 8 bases; unmatched junction nucleotides: 4.

The chain links TRBV11-3 to TRBJ2-5, with 11 bases identical to TRBD2. Germline-derived CDR1 and CDR2 are SGHNT and YENEEA. Trimming at V came to 5 bases and at J to 4 bases, leaving 9 bases not matched to a gene. The CDR3 covers 16 residues. The DNA of the CDR3 is TGTGCCAGCAGCGTCTCCGGACTAGCGGGTGCAGAGACCCAGTACTTC. Amino acids: CASSVSGLAGAETQYF.

This clone was seen a handful of times. The V and J genes are TRBV7-9 and TRBJ1-5; D is perhaps TRBD1 (5 bases). The V gene lost 3 bases and the J gene lost 1 base, with 13 bases spanning the gap. This CDR3 has 16 amino acids. Germline CDR1 SEHNR, CDR2 FQNEAQ (reference sequence). The DNA of the CDR3 is TGTGCCAGCAGCTTGGGGGTCGGGCAGAGCAATCAGCCCCAGCATTTT. Its translation: CASSLGVGQSNQPQHF.

The rearrangement joins TRBV28 to TRBJ1-2; D call uncertain. Trimming took 4 bases from V and 4 from J, leaving 10 bases between them. From germline, CDR1 is MDHEN and CDR2 SYDVKM. This CDR3 region has 13 residues. The CDR3 DNA sequence: TGTGCCAGCAGTTCAGCCATGGTCTATGGCTACACCTTC. It codes for CASSSAMVYGYTF.

This clone was seen only a few times. The DNA of the CDR3 is TGTGCCAGCAGCTTAAGCGGAGTTTACAATGAGCAGTTCTTC. It yields the protein CASSLSGVYNEQFF. The chain uses TRBV7-8 and TRBJ2-1; TRBD2 is a possible D gene (5 bases). Germline V gene sequence: CDR1 SGHVS, CDR2 FQNEAQ. The CDR3 is 14 amino acids. Trimming removed 2 bases from V and 4 bases from J, with 9 bases in between. The entire variable domain, with the rest obtained from reference TRBV7-8 and TRBJ2-1, is as follows: GAGVSQSPRYKVAKRGQDVALRCDPISGHVSLFWYQQALGQGPEFLTYFQNEAQLDKSGLPSDRFFAERPEGSVSTLKIQRTQQEDSAVYLCASSLSGVYNEQFFGPGTRLTVL.